The entry that follows covers one T cell receptor (beta chain) sequence. Its antigen has not been determined. One base away there is no much larger clone; base qualities are not given. This record belongs to a study of T cell repertoires in cytomegalovirus infection (dated by TCRdb to 2018 to 2020). Regarding the study in general: Donor HLA type was relevant to the analysis, because carriage of CMV infection together with the matching HLA type was indicated by public TCR beta signatures. The research as a whole found: The ex vivo response was dominated by HLA-C-restricted CMV-specific TCR beta clonotypes, and the single most frequent clonotype in two of eight donors was supplied by these HLA-C-restricted clonotypes. Carriers of CMV infection plus the relevant HLA type were discriminated by the cumulative frequency of public TCR beta family members in the study cohort and in an independent roughly 370-donor cohort.

Sequencing took place on an Illumina HiSeq 1500. TCRdb's own reprocessing of the public reads used fastp at Q25 and MiXCR and kept productive beta chains. All rows with the same CDR3 protein become a single entry with the most common DNA and genes. This sample is represented by about 530,000 distinct CDR3 sequences; about 26% of them were singletons. The top ten clones comprise less than 15% of the sample. Including the terminal cysteine and phenylalanine, the CDR3 comprises 18 residues. This entry keeps only the CDR3 DNA: 54 bases, framed from base 1. CDR1 and CDR2 are drawn from the germline V gene: LGHNA, YSLEER. Germline trimming: 2 bases from V, 9 bases from J; junction bases outside gene matches: 13.

The TCR originated in a human donor in good health (CMV status not recorded). Some clones in this sample may be carry-over from other donors' samples. Rearrangement joined TRBV4-3 to TRBJ2-1; a stretch of 13 junction bases matches TRBD2. The source material was PBMCs. The DNA is as follows: TGCGCCAGCAGCCAAACCCCCGGGACTAGCGGGATCATCCCTGAGCAGTTCTTC. Its amino acids are CASSQTPGTSGIIPEQFF.